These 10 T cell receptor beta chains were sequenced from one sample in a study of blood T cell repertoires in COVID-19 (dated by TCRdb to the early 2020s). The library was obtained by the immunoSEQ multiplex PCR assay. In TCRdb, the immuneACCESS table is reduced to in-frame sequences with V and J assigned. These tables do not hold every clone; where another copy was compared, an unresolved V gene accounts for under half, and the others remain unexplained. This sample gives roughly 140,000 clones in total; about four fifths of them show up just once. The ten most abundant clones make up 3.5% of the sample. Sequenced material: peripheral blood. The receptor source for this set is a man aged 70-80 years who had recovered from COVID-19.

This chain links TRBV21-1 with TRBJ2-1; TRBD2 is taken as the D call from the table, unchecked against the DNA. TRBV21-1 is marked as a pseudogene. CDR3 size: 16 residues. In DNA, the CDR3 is TGTGCCAGCAGCAAGCGCGGCACGAGCTCCTACAATGAGCAGTTCTTC. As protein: CASSKRGTSSYNEQFF.

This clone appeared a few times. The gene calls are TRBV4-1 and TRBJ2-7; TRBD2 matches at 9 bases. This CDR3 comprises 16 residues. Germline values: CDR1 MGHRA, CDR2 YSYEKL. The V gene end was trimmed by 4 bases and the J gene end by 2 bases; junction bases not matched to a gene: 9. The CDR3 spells CASSLSIGGRAYEQYF. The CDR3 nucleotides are TGCGCCAGCAGCCTTTCTATCGGCGGGAGGGCCTACGAGCAGTACTTC.

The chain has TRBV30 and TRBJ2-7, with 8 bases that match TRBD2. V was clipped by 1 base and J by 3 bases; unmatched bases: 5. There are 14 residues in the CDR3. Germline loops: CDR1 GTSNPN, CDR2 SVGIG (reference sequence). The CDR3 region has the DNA TGTGCCTGGAGTGGAGCGGGAGCGGGCTACGAGCAGTACTTC. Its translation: CAWSGAGAGYEQYF.

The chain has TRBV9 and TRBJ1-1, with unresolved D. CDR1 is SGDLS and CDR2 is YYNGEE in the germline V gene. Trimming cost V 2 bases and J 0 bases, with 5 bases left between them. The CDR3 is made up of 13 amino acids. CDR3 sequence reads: CASSVVVNTEAFF. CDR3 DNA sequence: TGTGCCAGCAGCGTCGTAGTGAACACTGAAGCTTTCTTT.

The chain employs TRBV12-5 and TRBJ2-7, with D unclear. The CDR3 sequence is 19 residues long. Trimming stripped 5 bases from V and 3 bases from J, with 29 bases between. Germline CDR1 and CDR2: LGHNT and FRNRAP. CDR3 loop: CASGPTPSLARLGVYEQYF. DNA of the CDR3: TGTGCTAGTGGTCCTACCCCCTCCCTGGCGCGGCTTGGAGTCTACGAGCAGTACTTC.

The CDR3 DNA reads as TGCAGCGGTGGACAGATTACGTCTGAAGTTGGGTTCTTT. It specifies CSGGQITSEVGFF. The chain couples TRBV29-1 to TRBJ1-1; possibly TRBD1 for D (6 bases). The V gene lost 7 bases and the J gene lost 14 bases, with 26 bases spanning the gap. The CDR3 is 13 amino acids. CDR1 and CDR2 from the germline V gene are SQVTM and ANQGSEA.

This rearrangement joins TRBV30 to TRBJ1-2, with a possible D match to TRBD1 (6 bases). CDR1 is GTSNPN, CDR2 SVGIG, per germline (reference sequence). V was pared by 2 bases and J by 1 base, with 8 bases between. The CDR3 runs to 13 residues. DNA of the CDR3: TGTGCCTGGAGTCCAGGGGATAACTATGGCTACACCTTC. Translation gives CAWSPGDNYGYTF. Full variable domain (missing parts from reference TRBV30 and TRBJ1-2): SQTIHQWPATLVQPVGSPLSLECTVEGTSNPNLYWYRQAAGRGLQLLFYSVGIGQISSEVPQNLSASRPQDRQFILSSKKLLLSDSGFYLCAWSPGDNYGYTFGSGTRLTVV.

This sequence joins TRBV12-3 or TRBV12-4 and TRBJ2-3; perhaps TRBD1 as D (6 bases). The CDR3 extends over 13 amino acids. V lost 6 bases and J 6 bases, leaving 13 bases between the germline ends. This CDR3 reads CASSRLQGDTQYF. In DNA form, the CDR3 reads TGTGCCAGCAGCCGTCTTCAGGGGGATACGCAGTATTTT.

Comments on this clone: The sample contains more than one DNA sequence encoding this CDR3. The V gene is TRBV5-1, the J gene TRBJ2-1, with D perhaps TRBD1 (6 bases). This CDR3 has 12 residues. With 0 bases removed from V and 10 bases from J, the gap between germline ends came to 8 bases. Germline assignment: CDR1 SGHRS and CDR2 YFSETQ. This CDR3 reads CASSLVGGEQFF. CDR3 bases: TGCGCCAGCAGCTTGGTTGGGGGCGAGCAGTTCTTC. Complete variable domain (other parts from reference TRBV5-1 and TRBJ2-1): KAGVTQTPRYLIKTRGQQVTLSCSPISGHRSVSWYQQTPGQGLQFLFEYFSETQRNKGNFPGRFSGRQFSNSRSEMNVSTLELGDSALYLCASSLVGGEQFFGPGTRLTVL.

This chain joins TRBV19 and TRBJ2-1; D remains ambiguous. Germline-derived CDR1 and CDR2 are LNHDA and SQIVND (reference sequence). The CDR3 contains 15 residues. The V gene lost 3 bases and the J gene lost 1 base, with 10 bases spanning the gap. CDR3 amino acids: CASSMFQTSYNEQFF. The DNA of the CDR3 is TGTGCCAGTAGTATGTTCCAAACTTCCTACAATGAGCAGTTCTTC.